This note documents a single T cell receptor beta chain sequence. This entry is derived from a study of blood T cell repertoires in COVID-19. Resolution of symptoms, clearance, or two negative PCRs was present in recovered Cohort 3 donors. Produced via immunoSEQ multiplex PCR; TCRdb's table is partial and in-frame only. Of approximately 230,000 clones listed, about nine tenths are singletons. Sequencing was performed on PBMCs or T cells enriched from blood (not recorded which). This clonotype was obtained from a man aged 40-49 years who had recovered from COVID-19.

For the CDR3, the DNA is TGTGCCAGCAGCTCGACCGGAGATGGCTACACCTTC. This sequence encodes CASSSTGDGYTF. The rearrangement uses TRBV9 and TRBJ1-2, with D uncertain. CDR1 and CDR2 from the germline V gene are SGDLS and YYNGEE. The ends were cut back, 4 bases at V and 6 bases at J, with 10 bases in the middle. CDR3 length: 12 residues.